The clone carrying this TCR beta chain appeared a few times. Its antigen is unknown. Blood genomic DNA input for TRB amplification was about 240-550 ng. Multiplex PCR with BIOMED2 TRB-A/B primer pools amplified TRB rearrangements. MiXCR, applied by TCRdb to the multiplex PCR reads, yields one record per CDR3 protein. The sample records more than 20,000 distinct CDR3 sequences, around a third being singletons. CDR3 length: 12 residues. J lost 7 bases, V lost 5 bases, and 3 bases had no gene match. Per germline, CDR1 MNHNY and CDR2 SVGAGI (reference sequence). The data belong to a study of T and B cells in COVID-19 patients. Study context: Of roughly 22 active-infection patients, 12 were critically ill with mechanical ventilation or extracorporeal membrane oxygenation.

Study-wide points: In COVID-19 patients, T cell receptor beta variable and joining gene use was reportedly strongly skewed.

The sequence came from a human donor who had recovered from COVID-19. The source material was blood. J is TRBJ1-2 and V is TRBV6-6, with 8 bases matching TRBD1. CDR3 nucleotide sequence: TGTGCCAGCAGTCCCACAGGGGGTGGCTACACCTTC. This sequence encodes CASSPTGGGYTF.